This T cell receptor beta chain was recorded in a study of response to subunit inactivated influenza vaccine. Regarding the study as a whole: New T cells are recruited in small numbers by each seasonal influenza vaccination, according to the authors' suggestion.

TCRdb analysed the RT-PCR reads with MiXCR anew, one entry per CDR3 protein. The data show around 750,000 distinct CDR3 sequences, 20% to 25% seen once. Trimming left V 7 bases short and J 0 bases short, with 6 bases between. Germline assignment: CDR1 MNHNS and CDR2 SASEGT. This CDR3 has 12 amino acids. This clonotype was seen a handful of times. Its cognate antigen is unknown. This TCR came from a man aged 50 or older who received an inactivated influenza vaccine. The chain employs TRBV6-1 and TRBJ1-1; D ambiguous. The source was PBMCs from blood, collected 4 to 6 days after vaccination. CDR3 loop: CASNWVNTEAFF. The CDR3 DNA reads TGTGCCAGCAACTGGGTGAACACTGAAGCTTTCTTT.